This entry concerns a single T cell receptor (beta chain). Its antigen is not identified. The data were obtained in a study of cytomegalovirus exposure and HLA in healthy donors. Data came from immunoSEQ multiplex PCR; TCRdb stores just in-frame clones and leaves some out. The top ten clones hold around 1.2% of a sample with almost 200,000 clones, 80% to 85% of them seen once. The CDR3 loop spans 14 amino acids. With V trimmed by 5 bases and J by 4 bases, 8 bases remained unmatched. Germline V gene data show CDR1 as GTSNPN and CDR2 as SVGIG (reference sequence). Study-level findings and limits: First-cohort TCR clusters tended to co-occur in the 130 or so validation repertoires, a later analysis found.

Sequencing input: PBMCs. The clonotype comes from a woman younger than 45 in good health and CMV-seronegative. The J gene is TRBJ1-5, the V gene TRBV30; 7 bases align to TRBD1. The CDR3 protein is CAWGLGTVNQPQHF. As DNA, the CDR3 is TGTGCCTGGGGCCTCGGGACAGTTAATCAGCCCCAGCATTTT.